The 24 T cell receptor beta chains reported below all come from one sample, sequenced in a study of cytotoxic CD8 clonotypes in ibrutinib-treated CLL (dated by TCRdb to the early 2020s). Library creation used the immunoSEQ multiplex PCR assay. TCRdb provides this immuneACCESS table in a form limited to in-frame rearrangements. Some clones are lacking; in checked studies, under half of them reflect an unresolved V gene, and why the rest are absent is not known. The sample records about 49,000 clones, around 70% of which are singletons. Around 13% of the sample rests with the top ten. This sample's time point label indicates: 12 months on ibrutinib. Specimen: PBMCs, collected after 12 months of ibrutinib treatment. The receptors derive from a human donor with chronic lymphocytic leukemia.

V usage is TRBV5-1 and J usage is TRBJ2-5, with D hard to call. The CDR3 length is 14 residues. V shed 5 bases and J shed 3 bases, with 14 bases lying between them. From germline, CDR1 is SGHRS and CDR2 YFSETQ. For the CDR3, the DNA is TGCGCCAGCAGTAAGGATACGATAAAAGAGACCCAGTACTTC. It encodes CASSKDTIKETQYF.

This clone has only one observation. V is TRBV28 and J is TRBJ1-2; a possible D gene is TRBD1 (5 bases). The germline V and J ends were trimmed by 0 bases and 6 bases, with 14 bases remaining between them. The CDR3 covers 15 residues. Germline V lookup: CDR1 MDHEN, CDR2 SYDVKM. DNA for the CDR3: TGTGCCAGCAGTTTATGGACAGTGGAGGTCAATGGCTACACCTTC. Translated: CASSLWTVEVNGYTF.

This clone appeared a single time. The chain recombines TRBV19 with TRBJ2-7; TRBD1 agrees at 8 bases. Germline lookup yields CDR1 LNHDA and CDR2 SQIVND (reference sequence). The CDR3 has 15 amino acids. Trimming cost V 5 bases and J 3 bases; bases outside gene matches: 9. CDR3 coding DNA: TGTGCCAGTAGTCCACAGGACAGGGCAGACTACGAGCAGTACTTC. Encoded protein: CASSPQDRADYEQYF.

V usage is TRBV19 and J usage is TRBJ1-6; 8 bases line up with TRBD1. With V trimmed by 5 bases and J by 8 bases, 8 bases remained unmatched. This CDR3 is 15 amino acids long. The germline gives CDR1 LNHDA, CDR2 SQIVND (reference sequence). CDR3 nucleotides: TGTGCCAGTAGTTCTGGACAGGGCGGATATTCACCCCTCCACTTT. Translation: CASSSGQGGYSPLHF.

V is TRBV5-4 and J is TRBJ2-3; D possibly corresponds to TRBD1 (6 bases). This CDR3 has 15 amino acids. Trimming took 4 bases from V and 2 from J, leaving 14 bases between them. CDR1 and CDR2 from the germline V gene are SGHNT and YYREEE (reference sequence). The CDR3 DNA reads as TGTGCCAGCAGCCCCCCTAGGACAGACACAGATACGCAGTATTTT. Translated, it gives CASSPPRTDTDTQYF.

CDR3: CASSPRGIPSADTQYF. In DNA, the CDR3 is TGTGCCAGCAGTCCCCGGGGTATTCCCTCGGCAGATACGCAGTATTTT. The J gene is TRBJ2-3, the V gene TRBV27; D perhaps matches TRBD2 (5 bases). Germline CDR1 and CDR2: MNHEY and SMNVEV (reference sequence). Trimming stripped 5 bases from V and 4 bases from J, with 19 bases between. This CDR3 has 16 residues.

The chain has TRBV2 and TRBJ2-3, with D perhaps TRBD2 (6 bases). V shed 8 bases and J shed 2 bases, with 11 bases lying between them. The CDR3 length is 13 residues. Germline assignment: CDR1 SNHLY and CDR2 FYNNEI. CDR3 sequence: CASRGGITDTQYF. DNA for the CDR3: TGTGCCAGCCGTGGAGGGATCACAGATACGCAGTATTTT.

This CDR3 reads CASSLGGLNYGYTF. CDR3 sequence (DNA): TGTGCCAGCAGCTTAGGGGGGCTAAACTATGGCTACACCTTC. The V call is TRBV7-8, the J call TRBJ1-2; D possibly corresponds to TRBD1 (6 bases). The V gene lost 1 base and the J gene lost 2 bases, with 8 bases spanning the gap. The length of the CDR3 is 14 residues. Germline V gives CDR1 SGHVS, CDR2 FQNEAQ.

The chain joins TRBV6-5 to TRBJ1-1; D uncertain. This CDR3 has 13 amino acids. Germline CDR1 and CDR2: MNHEY and SVGAGI. Trimming pared 6 bases from V and 2 bases from J, leaving 10 bases between. The DNA for the CDR3 is TGTGCCAGCAGCCGGGATCCCAACACTGAAGCTTTCTTT. It translates to CASSRDPNTEAFF.

The chain joins TRBV6-1 to TRBJ2-4, with no clear D. The CDR3 consists of 11 residues. V was clipped by 2 bases and J by 9 bases, with 5 bases between them. Germline CDR1 is MNHNS and CDR2 is SASEGT. The CDR3 loop is CASSEYGIQYF. CDR3 nucleotide sequence: TGTGCCAGCAGTGAATACGGCATTCAGTACTTC.

The V gene is TRBV6-1, the J gene TRBJ2-7; 8 bases are shared with TRBD1. The CDR3 is made up of 15 amino acids. J was trimmed by 6 bases and V by 4 bases; bases with no gene match: 11. The V gene's germline CDR1 is MNHNS and CDR2 SASEGT. DNA for the CDR3: TGTGCCAGCAGTGCCATGACAGGGGTTTTTTTCGAGCAGTACTTC. It translates to CASSAMTGVFFEQYF.

This clone was seen ten or more times. This rearrangement joins TRBV2 to TRBJ2-7, with 7 positions matching TRBD1. V gave up 8 bases and J gave up 4 bases; unmatched junction bases: 11. This CDR3 spans 14 amino acids. Germline V gene data show CDR1 as SNHLY and CDR2 as FYNNEI. This CDR3 reads CASARDSGNYEQYF. As DNA, the CDR3 is TGTGCCAGCGCTCGGGACAGTGGAAATTACGAGCAGTACTTC.

The gene calls are TRBV11-2 and TRBJ2-1, with unresolved D. CDR1 and CDR2 from the germline V gene are SGHAT and FQNNGV. The CDR3 spans 13 residues. Trimming shortened V by 4 bases and J by 12 bases, and 16 bases separated the two germline ends. The CDR3 DNA is TGTGCCAGCAGCTCGTGGGTTGGAGTCGGGCAGTTCTTC. It is translated as CASSSWVGVGQFF.

The rearrangement links TRBV30 to TRBJ1-4; D is undetermined. Germline V CDR1 and CDR2: GTSNPN, SVGIG (reference sequence). Trimming cost V 5 bases and J 0 bases, with 13 bases left between them. The CDR3 covers 15 residues. CDR3 bases: TGTGCCTGGTCGTGGGGAACTGCAACTAATGAAAAACTGTTTTTT. Translation: CAWSWGTATNEKLFF.

The chain has TRBV28 and TRBJ2-7; TRBD1 is a possible D gene (5 bases). Trimming stripped 4 bases from V and 5 bases from J, with 6 bases between. The CDR3 is 11 amino acids. Per the germline V gene, CDR1 is MDHEN and CDR2 is SYDVKM. The CDR3 DNA follows: TGTGCCAGCAGTTCCAGGGACGAGCAGTACTTC. Protein: CASSSRDEQYF. Together with reference TRBV28 and TRBJ2-7, the CDR3 gives the full variable domain: DVKVTQSSRYLVKRTGEKVFLECVQDMDHENMFWYRQDPGLGLRLIYFSYDVKMKEKGDIPEGYSVSREKKERFSLILESASTNQTSMYLCASSSRDEQYFGPGTRLTVT.

The chain employs TRBV19 and TRBJ1-1, with TRBD1 identical over 7 bases. With 6 bases clipped from V and 9 bases from J, the junction kept 7 bases outside the gene matches. Germline V lookup: CDR1 LNHDA, CDR2 SQIVND (reference sequence). This CDR3 contains 12 residues. The CDR3 bases are TGTGCCAGTAGACTCGACAGGGATAAAGCTTTCTTT. Its protein is CASRLDRDKAFF.

The chain couples TRBV5-1 to TRBJ1-2, with TRBD1 as a possible D gene (5 bases). V lost 5 bases and J 4 bases, leaving 12 bases between the germline ends. Germline V gene sequence: CDR1 SGHRS, CDR2 YFSETQ. This CDR3 contains 13 residues. The DNA of the CDR3 is TGCGCCAGCAGGAGGGACCCCTTCTATGGCTACACCTTC. This codes for CASRRDPFYGYTF.

In this sample, this clone turned up once. This chain links TRBV2 with TRBJ1-6, with D possibly matching TRBD1 (6 bases). Trimming removed 6 bases at V and 7 bases at J, with 16 bases between. In germline, CDR1 is SNHLY, CDR2 FYNNEI. CDR3 size: 15 residues. The CDR3 sequence is CASRADSLGNSPLHF. The CDR3 DNA is TGTGCCAGCAGGGCGGACAGCTTAGGGAATTCACCCCTCCACTTT. Variable domain in full (rest from reference TRBV2 and TRBJ1-6): EPEVTQTPSHQVTQMGQEVILRCVPISNHLYFYWYRQILGQKVEFLVSFYNNEISEKSEIFDDQFSVERPDGSNFTLKIRSTKLEDSAMYFCASRADSLGNSPLHFGNGTRLTVT.

The gene calls are TRBV6-1 and TRBJ1-1; a weak D match, TRBD1 (5 bases). The CDR3 has 13 residues. Deletions cut 8 bases from V and 5 bases from J, with 15 bases between. Germline V gives CDR1 MNHNS, CDR2 SASEGT. The CDR3 DNA reads as TGTGCCAGCTGGAGCTGGGGGGGTACTGAAGCTTTCTTT. Translating it yields CASWSWGGTEAFF.

The chain couples TRBV5-1 to TRBJ2-2; D is possibly TRBD1 (6 bases). V was pared by 4 bases and J by 3 bases, with 10 bases between. This CDR3 contains 14 residues. Germline V gives CDR1 SGHRS, CDR2 YFSETQ. CDR3 nucleotides: TGCGCCAGCAGCCAGGGACAAGACACCGGGGAGCTGTTTTTT. It is translated as CASSQGQDTGELFF.

The J gene is TRBJ2-7, the V gene TRBV19; TRBD1 matches 8 bases. This CDR3 comprises 15 residues. The J segment lost 2 bases and the V segment lost 5 bases, leaving 8 bases of the junction unmatched. Germline loops: CDR1 LNHDA, CDR2 SQIVND (reference sequence). The CDR3 DNA sequence: TGTGCCAGTAGTTTTACAGGGGGTAGACCCTACGAGCAGTACTTC. Protein product: CASSFTGGRPYEQYF.

The chain's CDR3 is CASSLLDSLEAFF. The CDR3 DNA sequence: TGTGCCAGCAGTTTATTGGACAGCCTAGAAGCTTTCTTT. The chain recombines TRBV28 with TRBJ1-1; a possible D gene is TRBD1 (6 bases). Trimming shortened V by 1 base and J by 8 bases, and 11 bases separated the two germline ends. CDR3 length: 13 residues. Looked up from germline, CDR1 is MDHEN and CDR2 is SYDVKM.

This clone was found a few times. This sequence joins TRBV4-1 and TRBJ2-7, with D perhaps being TRBD1 or TRBD2 (5 bases each). The CDR3 has 16 amino acids. Germline CDR1 MGHRA, CDR2 YSYEKL. Trimming took off 0 bases at V and 3 bases at J, with 15 bases between the two ends. CDR3 DNA: TGCGCCAGCAGCCAAGATCCGGGACGGACAATCTACGAGCAGTACTTC. Protein product: CASSQDPGRTIYEQYF.

V and J are TRBV7-3 and TRBJ2-1, with D perhaps TRBD1 or TRBD2 (6 bases each). Germline loops: CDR1 SGHTA, CDR2 FQGTGA. V was trimmed by 3 bases and J by 2 bases, leaving 11 bases between them. The CDR3 has 15 residues. This chain's CDR3 is CASSLLGGPYNEQFF. As DNA, the CDR3 is TGTGCCAGCAGCTTGTTAGGGGGGCCCTACAATGAGCAGTTCTTC.